These T cell receptor beta chains were read from a single sample in a study of T cell changes during pregnancy in multiple sclerosis. The table came from immunoSEQ multiplex PCR; TCRdb's copy has only in-frame clones and leaves some out. The repertoire holds tens of thousands of clones, with roughly 92% as singletons. This sample comprised CD8+ T cells from peripheral blood mononuclear cells, obtained in the second trimester of pregnancy. The receptors were gathered from a female donor with multiple sclerosis, enrolled in a pregnancy study. CDR3s include the opening cysteine and the closing phenylalanine or tryptophan. A D gene is named only where the DNA matches it firmly. Not every row has a clone size; where given, it reads once, few, many or a size class.

TRBV10-2,NA,13,TRBJ2-7,TRBD1,TGCGCCAGCAGTGAAGGGGGCCCCTACGAGCAGTACTTC,CASSEGGPYEQYF
TRBV11-2,NA,12,TRBJ2-1,NA,TGTGCCAGCAGCTTTCGCTACAATGAGCAGTTCTTC,CASSFRYNEQFF
TRBV2,NA,13,TRBJ1-5,NA,TGTGCCAGCAGTGATGGGGCTTCAGGGGCCCAGCATTTT,CASSDGASGAQHF
TRBV2,NA,15,TRBJ1-5,NA,TGTGCCAGCAGTGAGAGCGGCAATAGCAATCAGCCCCAGCATTTT,CASSESGNSNQPQHF
TRBV28,NA,15,TRBJ1-5,NA,TGTGCCAGCAGCCCGACGGGGGAGGTGGATCAGCCCCAGCATTTT,CASSPTGEVDQPQHF
TRBV7-9,NA,15,TRBJ2-5,TRBD2,TGTGCCAGCAAACCCCCGGGACTAGCGGAAGAGACCCAGTACTTC,CASKPPGLAEETQYF
TRBV2,NA,12,TRBJ2-7,TRBD2,TGTGCCAGCCGAGCGGGGGCCTACGAGCAGTACTTC,CASRAGAYEQYF
TRBV19,NA,14,TRBJ2-7,NA,TGTGCCAGTAGATCGGGGGAGAGCTCCTACGAGCAGTACTTC,CASRSGESSYEQYF
TRBV29-1,NA,13,TRBJ2-1,NA,TGCAGCGTTGAGGAGGCGACTCTCAATGAGCAGTTCTTC,CSVEEATLNEQFF
TRBV5-4,NA,13,TRBJ2-3,NA,TGTGCCAGCAGCACAGGAGGGGTAGATACGCAGTATTTT,CASSTGGVDTQYF
TRBV5-5,medium-sized,14,TRBJ1-3,NA,TGTGCCAGCAGCTGGACATCCTCTGGAAACACCATATATTTT,CASSWTSSGNTIYF
TRBV2,NA,15,TRBJ2-1,NA,TGTGCCAGCAGTGAGTCGCGTAGCTCCTACAATGAGCAGTTCTTC,CASSESRSSYNEQFF
TRBV4-1,many,13,TRBJ2-7,NA,TGCGCCAGCAGCCAACCGACTCCCTACGAGCAGTACTTC,CASSQPTPYEQYF
TRBV10-3,NA,15,TRBJ1-4,TRBD1,TGTGCCATCAGTCCACAGGGGGCAACTAATGAAAAACTGTTTTTT,CAISPQGATNEKLFF
TRBV7-9,NA,13,TRBJ2-5,NA,TGTGCCAGCAGCTTAAATCTGAGAAAGACCCAGTACTTC,CASSLNLRKTQYF
TRBV5-8,NA,15,TRBJ2-5,NA,TGTGCCAGCAGCTCCAGCAACAGGGCCGAAGAGACCCAGTACTTC,CASSSSNRAEETQYF
TRBV6-5,NA,14,TRBJ1-2,TRBD1,TGTGCCAGCAGTTACTCAGGACAGGGCTATGGCTACACCTTC,CASSYSGQGYGYTF
TRBV19,NA,16,TRBJ2-7,NA,TGTGCCAGTAGTACTCGGACAGCTCTTAAAGGGTACGAGCAGTACTTC,CASSTRTALKGYEQYF
TRBV30,NA,15,TRBJ2-1,TRBD2,TGTGCCTGGGACCGGACTAGCGGAGAGGGGGGTGAGCAGTTCTTC,CAWDRTSGEGGEQFF
TRBV10-3,NA,16,TRBJ2-2,TRBD1,TGTGCCATCACCCGGACAGGGCGCAGTAGCACCGGGGAGCTGTTTTTT,CAITRTGRSSTGELFF
TRBV7-6,NA,16,TRBJ2-1,TRBD2,TGTGCCAGCAGCTCGCTAGCGGGAGGAACCTACAATGAGCAGTTCTTC,CASSSLAGGTYNEQFF
TRBV7-8,NA,16,TRBJ2-7,NA,TGTGCCAGCAGCCCCTTCGGAGGGACGTCCTCCTACGAGCAGTACTTC,CASSPFGGTSSYEQYF
TRBV2,NA,12,TRBJ1-2,TRBD1,TGTGCCAGTAGGGACAGAGTCTATGGCTACACCTTC,CASRDRVYGYTF
TRBV5-1,NA,17,TRBJ2-7,TRBD1,TGCGCCAGCAGCACGGAGACAGGGGCCAGGTCTACCTACGAGCAGTACTTC,CASSTETGARSTYEQYF
TRBV7-9,NA,16,TRBJ1-4,NA,TGTGCCAGCAGCCCCCCCGGGCGGGGAACTAATGAAAAACTGTTTTTT,CASSPPGRGTNEKLFF
TRBV30,NA,11,TRBJ2-2,NA,TGTGCCTGGGGGGGGTCCGGGGAGCTGTTTTTT,CAWGGSGELFF
TRBV19,NA,19,TRBJ2-3,TRBD2,TGTGCCAGTAGTCCTAATCCGGGACTAGATTTTCCTAGCACAGATACGCAGTATTTT,CASSPNPGLDFPSTDTQYF
TRBV5-1,NA,16,TRBJ1-4,TRBD1,TGCGCCAGCAGCGCATGGCTCGGGACAGGGAAAGAAAAACTGTTTTTT,CASSAWLGTGKEKLFF
TRBV27,NA,15,TRBJ2-7,TRBD2,TGTGCCAGCAGTAAGGGACTAGAGGTTTCCTACGAGCAGTACTTC,CASSKGLEVSYEQYF
TRBV6-5,few,13,TRBJ2-1,NA,TGTGCCAGCAGTTACTTAGCTAACAATGAGCAGTTCTTC,CASSYLANNEQFF
TRBV29-1,NA,16,TRBJ1-1,TRBD1,TGCAGCGTAGGGAAGGACAGGGGGCACATGAACACTGAAGCTTTCTTT,CSVGKDRGHMNTEAFF
TRBV5-1,once,15,TRBJ2-3,TRBD1,TGCGCCAGCAGCCCAAGACAGGGATCGACAGATACGCAGTATTTT,CASSPRQGSTDTQYF
TRBV10-1,once,16,TRBJ2-3,TRBD2,TGCGCCAGCAGTGATTGGACTAGCACAAGCACAGATACGCAGTATTTT,CASSDWTSTSTDTQYF
TRBV5-6,NA,16,TRBJ1-2,TRBD1,TGTGCCAGCAGCATTGACAGGGACTTAAGAGGAAGGGGCTACACCTTC,CASSIDRDLRGRGYTF
TRBV27,NA,14,TRBJ2-1,NA,TGTGCCAGCAGCCCTCGACAGGGAGGCAATGAGCAGTTCTTC,CASSPRQGGNEQFF
TRBV5-1,NA,14,TRBJ2-7,TRBD1,TGCGCCAGCAGCCCGGGACAGGGGGCTTCCGAGCAGTACTTC,CASSPGQGASEQYF
TRBV29-1,NA,12,TRBJ2-2,TRBD1,TGCAGCGTGACAGGGGATACCGGGGAGCTGTTTTTT,CSVTGDTGELFF
TRBV4-2,NA,15,TRBJ2-1,NA,TGTGCCAGCAGCCAAGGGGAGGAATCCTACAATGAGCAGTTCTTC,CASSQGEESYNEQFF
TRBV7-7,once,14,TRBJ2-1,NA,TGTGCCAGCAGCTTTGGCGGGTCCTACAATGAGCAGTTCTTC,CASSFGGSYNEQFF
TRBV4-1,NA,17,TRBJ2-3,TRBD2,TGCGCCAGCAGCCAGGGACTAGCGGGACTCGCGGGAGATACGCAGTATTTT,CASSQGLAGLAGDTQYF
TRBV7-8,NA,16,TRBJ1-2,NA,TGTGCCAGCAGCTTCGAACCCAGGCCCAGTAACTATGGCTACACCTTC,CASSFEPRPSNYGYTF
TRBV7-8,NA,14,TRBJ2-7,TRBD1,TGTGCCAGCAGCTCGGACAGGCTTCCCTACGAGCAGTACTTC,CASSSDRLPYEQYF
TRBV7-2,NA,14,TRBJ2-1,NA,TGTGCCAGCAGCTTTAAGGGCCCCGGGGATGAGCAGTTCTTC,CASSFKGPGDEQFF
TRBV27,NA,13,TRBJ2-4,TRBD1,TGTGCCAGCAGCACAGGGGCCAGGAACATTCAGTACTTC,CASSTGARNIQYF
TRBV30,NA,16,TRBJ2-4,NA,TGTGCCTGGAGTGGACTTGGAGGTGTAGCCAAAAACATTCAGTACTTC,CAWSGLGGVAKNIQYF
TRBV29-1,NA,13,TRBJ2-1,TRBD2,TGCAGCGCCCAAGCGGGGGAAGGGAATGAGCAGTTCTTC,CSAQAGEGNEQFF
TRBV5-1,NA,15,TRBJ2-7,TRBD1,TGCGCCAGCAGCTTGGCACGGGACAGATTCTACGAGCAGTACTTC,CASSLARDRFYEQYF